A selection of T cell receptor beta chains follows, all from one sample in a study of cytomegalovirus exposure and HLA in healthy donors. Produced via immunoSEQ multiplex PCR; TCRdb's table is partial and in-frame only. The repertoire holds 30,000 to 45,000 clones, about 53% seen once, with around 6.2% in the top ten. The specimen sequenced was PBMCs. The receptors were gathered from a woman between 35 and 50 years old in good health and CMV-seropositive. Each CDR3 is given with its conserved first and last residue. Fields, in order: clone size, V gene, J gene, D gene, CDR3 protein, CDR3 DNA. A D gene is named only where the DNA matches it firmly. Rows give clone size only sometimes, using once, few, many, or a class for an expanded clone.

NA	TRBV11-2	TRBJ2-5	NA	CASSLGAETQYF	TGTGCCAGCAGCTTAGGGGCGGAGACCCAGTACTTC
NA	TRBV7-9	TRBJ1-2	NA	CASSHGFRDIYGYTF	TGTGCCAGCAGCCATGGTTTCCGGGACATCTATGGCTACACCTTC
NA	TRBV2	TRBJ1-2	NA	CASKDRELYGYTF	TGTGCCAGCAAAGACCGGGAGCTATATGGCTACACCTTC
NA	TRBV5-1	TRBJ2-3	NA	CASSLTGLHTDTQYF	TGCGCCAGCAGCTTGACGGGACTCCACACAGATACGCAGTATTTT
NA	TRBV7-3	TRBJ1-4	NA	CASSSTANEKLFF	TGTGCCAGCAGCTCTACGGCTAATGAAAAACTGTTTTTT
NA	TRBV10-3	TRBJ2-1	TRBD1	CAISDFGTGGASYNEQFF	TGTGCCATCAGTGACTTCGGGACAGGGGGCGCATCCTACAATGAGCAGTTCTTC
NA	TRBV6-1	TRBJ2-7	NA	CASSEDGGGYEQYF	TGTGCCAGCAGTGAAGATGGGGGAGGCTACGAGCAGTACTTC
NA	TRBV5-1	TRBJ1-1	NA	CASSLSGEAFF	TGCGCCAGCAGCTTGTCAGGGGAAGCTTTCTTT
NA	TRBV18	TRBJ2-5	TRBD2	CASSPVAGGETQYF	TGTGCCAGCTCACCCGTTGCGGGGGGCGAGACCCAGTACTTC
NA	TRBV15	TRBJ2-5	NA	CATSRAYQETQYF	TGTGCCACCAGCAGAGCGTACCAAGAGACCCAGTACTTC
few	TRBV4-2	TRBJ2-7	TRBD2	CASSQDGAGVYEQYF	TGTGCCAGCAGCCAAGATGGGGCGGGGGTCTACGAGCAGTACTTC
NA	TRBV7-9	TRBJ2-2	NA	CASIYLGENTGELFF	TGTGCCAGCATCTACCTCGGGGAAAACACCGGGGAGCTGTTTTTT
NA	TRBV27	TRBJ2-7	NA	CASSFPAERGAQYF	TGTGCCAGCAGTTTCCCAGCCGAACGGGGGGCGCAGTACTTC
medium-sized	TRBV21-1	TRBJ2-1	NA	CASSKGRGEVNEQFF	TGTGCCAGCAGCAAGGGCCGCGGGGAAGTGAATGAGCAGTTCTTC
NA	TRBV15	TRBJ1-1	TRBD1	CATRDPGTVAVAFF	TGTGCCACCAGGGATCCCGGGACAGTCGCCGTAGCTTTCTTT
NA	TRBV9	TRBJ1-1	TRBD1	CASSGQGTYTEAFF	TGTGCCAGCAGCGGACAGGGTACTTACACTGAAGCTTTCTTT
NA	TRBV10-3	TRBJ2-1	TRBD2	CATTDWGRGNEQFF	TGTGCCACCACGGACTGGGGGAGGGGCAATGAGCAGTTCTTC
NA	TRBV28	TRBJ2-4	TRBD2	CASSKRGEGGNIQYF	TGTGCCAGCAGCAAGCGGGGGGAGGGGGGAAACATTCAGTACTTC
NA	TRBV9	TRBJ2-3	NA	CASSVSSSRSTDTQYF	TGTGCCAGCAGCGTCTCTAGCTCCCGGAGCACAGATACGCAGTATTTT
few	TRBV15	TRBJ2-1	NA	CATSVGRDLDEQFF	TGTGCCACCAGCGTAGGGCGGGACCTCGATGAGCAGTTCTTC
once	TRBV6-5	TRBJ1-2	NA	CASSADIYYGYTF	TGTGCCAGCAGTGCGGACATTTACTATGGCTACACCTTC
NA	TRBV6-5	TRBJ2-2	NA	CASTGSGELFF	TGTGCCAGCACGGGTAGCGGGGAGCTGTTTTTT
few	TRBV29-1	TRBJ1-1	NA	CSVEGSDHTEAFF	TGCAGCGTTGAAGGCAGTGATCACACTGAAGCTTTCTTT
NA	TRBV19	TRBJ1-2	TRBD1	CASTIGDRGYGYTF	TGTGCCAGTACCATAGGGGACAGGGGCTATGGCTACACCTTC
NA	TRBV19	TRBJ1-2	NA	CASSGPSTYGYTF	TGTGCCAGTAGTGGGCCCTCGACCTATGGCTACACCTTC
few	TRBV4-2	TRBJ1-6	TRBD1	CASSQDHQGVGSPLHF	TGTGCCAGCAGCCAAGATCACCAGGGGGTAGGTTCACCCCTCCACTTT
NA	TRBV4-2	TRBJ2-1	NA	CASSQDGGGPYNEQFF	TGTGCCAGCAGCCAAGATGGGGGGGGGCCGTACAATGAGCAGTTCTTC
few	TRBV25-1	TRBJ1-6	TRBD1	CASSDRGYSPLHF	TGTGCCAGCAGCGACAGGGGGTATTCACCCCTCCACTTT
NA	TRBV7-9	TRBJ1-5	TRBD1	CASSDGQGYNQPQHF	TGTGCCAGCAGCGACGGACAGGGGTACAATCAGCCCCAGCATTTT
few	TRBV21-1	TRBJ1-2	NA	CVSGVLNYGYTF	TGTGTCTCGGGGGTCCTTAACTATGGCTACACCTTC
few	TRBV5-1	TRBJ1-2	NA	CASSLETVYGYTF	TGCGCCAGCAGCTTGGAGACAGTCTATGGCTACACCTTC
NA	TRBV28	TRBJ1-5	TRBD1	CASSLGPKPGQGWYNQPQHF	TGTGCCAGCAGTTTGGGGCCTAAACCGGGACAGGGTTGGTATAATCAGCCCCAGCATTTT
few	TRBV6-7	TRBJ1-6	NA	CASSLRQVYNSPLHF	TGTGCCAGCAGTCTGAGACAGGTCTATAATTCACCCCTCCACTTT
NA	TRBV4-2	TRBJ2-7	TRBD1	CASSQEGQVLYEQYF	TGTGCCAGCAGCCAGGAGGGACAGGTATTGTACGAGCAGTACTTC
NA	TRBV25-1	TRBJ2-2	TRBD1	CASRDDWTGAVGTGELFF	TGTGCCAGCAGAGACGATTGGACAGGGGCCGTGGGCACCGGGGAGCTGTTTTTT
few	TRBV12-2	TRBJ2-7	NA	CASRLVGLSTYEQYF	TGTGCAAGTCGCTTAGTGGGACTCTCTACCTACGAGCAGTACTTC
NA	TRBV7-9	TRBJ2-5	NA	CASSLTGIWETQYF	TGTGCCAGCAGCCTAACAGGGATTTGGGAGACCCAGTACTTC
NA	TRBV10-2	TRBJ1-2	NA	CASSLTVTMAGYTF	TGCGCCAGCAGTTTGACGGTAACTATGGCTGGCTACACCTTC
NA	TRBV30	TRBJ1-6	NA	CAWSLQGGNSPLHF	TGTGCCTGGAGTCTACAGGGCGGGAATTCACCCCTCCACTTT
NA	TRBV2	TRBJ2-3	NA	CASSYSEDTQYF	TGTGCCAGCAGTTACTCCGAGGATACGCAGTATTTT
NA	TRBV19	TRBJ2-3	NA	CASSPGTSTDTQYF	TGTGCCAGTAGTCCAGGGACTAGCACAGATACGCAGTATTTT
NA	TRBV19	TRBJ2-3	TRBD1	CASKDGQGMTDTQYF	TGTGCCAGTAAGGATGGACAGGGGATGACAGATACGCAGTATTTT
NA	TRBV27	TRBJ2-7	NA	CASSRSGGSYEQYF	TGTGCCAGCAGTCGATCAGGGGGGTCCTACGAGCAGTACTTC
NA	TRBV18	TRBJ2-7	NA	CASSPSREVEQYF	TGTGCCAGCTCACCATCAAGGGAGGTCGAGCAGTACTTC
NA	TRBV5-1	TRBJ2-7	NA	CASSGSPDSYEQYF	TGCGCCAGCAGTGGTTCCCCGGACAGCTACGAGCAGTACTTC
NA	TRBV5-4	TRBJ2-6	NA	CASTRDSGANVLTF	TGTGCCAGCACGCGAGACTCTGGGGCCAACGTCCTGACTTTC
once	TRBV9	TRBJ1-1	NA	CASSVEAGRTEAFF	TGTGCCAGCAGCGTAGAGGCAGGGCGAACTGAAGCTTTCTTT
NA	TRBV7-9	TRBJ2-1	TRBD1	CASSSPRDRGTYEQFF	TGTGCCAGCAGTTCACCCCGGGACAGGGGGACCTATGAGCAGTTCTTC
NA	TRBV5-1	TRBJ1-1	TRBD1	CASSWDRGTEAFF	TGCGCCAGCAGCTGGGACAGGGGCACTGAAGCTTTCTTT
NA	TRBV4-1	TRBJ2-7	TRBD2	CASSQPGRAEQYF	TGCGCCAGCAGCCAACCTGGGAGGGCCGAGCAGTACTTC
NA	TRBV27	TRBJ2-7	TRBD2	CASSLSRGYEQYF	TGTGCCAGCAGTTTATCGCGGGGGTACGAGCAGTACTTC
NA	TRBV4-2	TRBJ2-5	TRBD2	CASSQERAGGRETQYF	TGTGCCAGCAGCCAAGAGAGAGCGGGGGGGAGGGAGACCCAGTACTTC
NA	TRBV6-5	TRBJ2-3	NA	CASASYRTDTQYF	TGTGCCAGCGCCTCCTATCGCACGGATACGCAGTATTTT
once	TRBV20-1	TRBJ1-1	NA	CSAHDIWEAFF	TGCAGTGCTCATGACATTTGGGAAGCTTTCTTT
NA	TRBV29-1	TRBJ1-1	NA	CSVEDGRAEAFF	TGCAGCGTTGAAGATGGGCGCGCTGAAGCTTTCTTT
NA	TRBV6-5	TRBJ2-7	NA	CASRRGQAYEQYF	TGTGCCAGCAGGAGGGGACAAGCCTACGAGCAGTACTTC
once	TRBV7-9	TRBJ2-7	TRBD2	CASSLGGGIYEQYF	TGTGCCAGCAGCTTAGGGGGGGGTATCTACGAGCAGTACTTC